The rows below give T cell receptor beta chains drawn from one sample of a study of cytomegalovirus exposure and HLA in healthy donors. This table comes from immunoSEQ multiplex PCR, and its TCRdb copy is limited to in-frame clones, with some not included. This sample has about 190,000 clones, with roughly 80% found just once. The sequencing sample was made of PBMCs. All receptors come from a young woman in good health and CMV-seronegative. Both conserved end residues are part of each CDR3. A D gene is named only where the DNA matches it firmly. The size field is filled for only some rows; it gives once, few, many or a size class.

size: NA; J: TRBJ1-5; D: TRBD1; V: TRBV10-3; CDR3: CAISEPLTGGVGNQPQHF; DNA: TGTGCCATCAGTGAGCCCTTGACAGGGGGCGTTGGCAATCAGCCCCAGCATTTT
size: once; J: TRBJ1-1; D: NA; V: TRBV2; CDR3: CASVEFGRNTEAFF; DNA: TGTGCCAGCGTGGAGTTCGGTCGAAACACTGAAGCTTTCTTT
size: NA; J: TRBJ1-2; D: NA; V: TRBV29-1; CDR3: CSVNQGLGYTF; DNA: TGCAGCGTTAACCAGGGATTGGGCTACACCTTC
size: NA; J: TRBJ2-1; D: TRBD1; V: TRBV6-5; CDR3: CASSGQGHPNEQFF; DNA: TGTGCCAGCAGCGGACAGGGTCACCCCAATGAGCAGTTCTTC
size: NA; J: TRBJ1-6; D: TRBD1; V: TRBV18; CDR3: CASSTGQGENSPLHF; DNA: TGTGCCAGCTCAACAGGACAGGGCGAGAATTCACCCCTCCACTTT
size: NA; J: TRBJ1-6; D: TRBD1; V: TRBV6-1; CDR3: CASSPTGEGSPLHF; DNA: TGTGCCAGCAGCCCGACAGGGGAAGGGTCACCCCTCCACTTT
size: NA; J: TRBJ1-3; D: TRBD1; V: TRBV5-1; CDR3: CASSGTDRSSGNTIYF; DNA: TGCGCCAGCAGCGGAACGGACAGGAGCTCTGGAAACACCATATATTTT
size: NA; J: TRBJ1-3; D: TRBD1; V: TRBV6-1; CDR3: CASQGVSGNTIYF; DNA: TGTGCCAGCCAGGGGGTCTCTGGAAACACCATATATTTT
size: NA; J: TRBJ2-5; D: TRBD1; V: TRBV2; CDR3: CASSRDRAEETQYF; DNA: TGTGCCAGCAGCCGGGACAGGGCGGAAGAGACCCAGTACTTC
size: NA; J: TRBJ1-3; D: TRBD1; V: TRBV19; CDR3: CASSIQGASGNTIYF; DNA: TGTGCCAGTAGTATCCAGGGGGCCTCTGGAAACACCATATATTTT
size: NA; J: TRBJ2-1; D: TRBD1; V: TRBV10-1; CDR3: CASSGNFGTGWYEQFF; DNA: TGCGCCAGCAGTGGGAACTTCGGGACAGGGTGGTATGAGCAGTTCTTC
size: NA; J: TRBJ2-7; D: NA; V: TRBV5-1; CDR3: CASSLAGDLYEQYF; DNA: TGCGCCAGCAGCTTGGCAGGGGATCTCTACGAGCAGTACTTC
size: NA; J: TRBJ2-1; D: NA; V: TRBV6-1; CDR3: CASSEVRGYNEQFF; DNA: TGTGCCAGCAGTGAAGTTAGGGGATACAATGAGCAGTTCTTC
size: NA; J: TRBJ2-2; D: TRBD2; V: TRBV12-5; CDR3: CASGLTLLSTGTSGRATTGELFF; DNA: TGTGCTAGTGGTTTGACGTTACTCTCGACAGGGACTAGCGGGAGGGCCACCACCGGGGAGCTGTTTTTT
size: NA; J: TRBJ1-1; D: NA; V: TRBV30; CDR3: CAWMFRGMNTEAFF; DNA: TGTGCCTGGATGTTCAGGGGCATGAACACTGAAGCTTTCTTT
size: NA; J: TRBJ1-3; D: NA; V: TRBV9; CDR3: CASSVLSDSSGNTIYF; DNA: TGTGCCAGCAGCGTACTGAGTGACAGCTCTGGAAACACCATATATTTT
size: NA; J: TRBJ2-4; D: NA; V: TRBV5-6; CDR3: CASSLRGMENIQYF; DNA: TGTGCCAGCTCCCTTAGGGGTATGGAAAACATTCAGTACTTC
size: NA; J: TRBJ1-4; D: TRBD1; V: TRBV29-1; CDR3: CSVASGTGVEKLFF; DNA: TGCAGCGTTGCGTCCGGGACAGGGGTTGAAAAACTGTTTTTT
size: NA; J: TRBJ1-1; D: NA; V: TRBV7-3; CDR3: CASSPTGGAMNTEAFF; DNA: TGTGCCAGCAGCCCTACGGGGGGCGCAATGAACACTGAAGCTTTCTTT
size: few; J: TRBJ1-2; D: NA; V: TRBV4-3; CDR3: CASSQQGTPGYTF; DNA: TGCGCCAGCAGCCAACAGGGGACCCCTGGCTACACCTTC
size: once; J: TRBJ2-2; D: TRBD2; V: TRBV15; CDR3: CATSRDRASGNTGELFF; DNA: TGTGCCACCAGCAGAGATCGGGCTAGCGGAAACACCGGGGAGCTGTTTTTT
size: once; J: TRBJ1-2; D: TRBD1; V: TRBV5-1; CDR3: CASTRTGPNYTF; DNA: TGCGCCAGCACCCGGACAGGTCCCAATTACACCTTC
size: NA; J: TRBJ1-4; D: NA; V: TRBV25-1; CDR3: CASASATNEKLFF; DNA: TGTGCCAGCGCGTCTGCAACTAATGAAAAACTGTTTTTT
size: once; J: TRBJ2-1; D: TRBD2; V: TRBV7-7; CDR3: CASSFSSGTSGLNEQFF; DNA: TGTGCTAGCAGCTTCTCTTCCGGGACTAGCGGGTTGAATGAGCAGTTCTTC
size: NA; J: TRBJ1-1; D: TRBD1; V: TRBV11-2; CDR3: CASSLRQGNTEAFF; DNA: TGTGCCAGCAGCTTGCGACAGGGGAACACTGAAGCTTTCTTT
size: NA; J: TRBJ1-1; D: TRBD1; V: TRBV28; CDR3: CASSWGDRLTEAFF; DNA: TGTGCCAGCAGTTGGGGGGACAGGCTCACTGAAGCTTTCTTT
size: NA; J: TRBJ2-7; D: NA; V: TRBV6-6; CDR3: CASQTGIHEQYF; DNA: TGTGCCAGCCAAACAGGGATCCACGAGCAGTACTTC